This T cell receptor beta chain appears in the sequencing data of a study of T cell responses to AZD1222 COVID-19 vaccine. V gave up 4 bases and J gave up 5 bases; unmatched junction bases: 8. Germline CDR1 is MDHEN and CDR2 is SYDVKM. The CDR3 is 15 residues long. About this clone itself: No antigen is known for it.

General observations from the study: Rises in breadth and depth of Spike-specific TCRs came after two AZD1222 doses. None of the repertoires were sampled until the peak T cell response had passed. Donors skewed white British and female; clonal diversity was possibly underestimated.

Libraries were prepared by immunoSEQ multiplex PCR; TCRdb keeps only in-frame clonotypes and omits some of them. In the table there are 100,000 to 150,000 clones, about 94% of which are singletons. The source of this sequence is an adult in good health. The V call is TRBV28, the J call TRBJ2-3; 8 nucleotides line up with TRBD1. Specimen: peripheral blood, collected on day 0 of AZD1222 vaccination. CDR3 coding DNA: TGTGCCAGCAGTTCCTTGGACAGGGCGGGAGATACGCAGTATTTT. The encoded protein is CASSSLDRAGDTQYF.